This T cell receptor (beta chain) was captured in a study of blood T cell repertoires in COVID-19. This clone has just one count. The CDR3 spans 17 residues. CDR1 is KGHSH and CDR2 is LQKENI in the germline V gene. Trimming removed 3 bases from V and 4 bases from J, with 19 bases in between. Produced via immunoSEQ multiplex PCR; TCRdb's table is partial and in-frame only. The sample carries about 83,000 clones, roughly 83% recorded once. Material: peripheral blood. This clonotype was sampled from a man in his fifties or sixties with active COVID-19. V gene TRBV18 combines with J gene TRBJ1-5; possibly TRBD1 for D (5 bases). Here the CDR3 reads CASSPTGYQSGNQPQHF. The CDR3 DNA sequence: TGTGCCAGCTCACCCACAGGTTATCAAAGCGGGAATCAGCCCCAGCATTTT.